A single sample is the source of the 20 T cell receptor beta chains below, sequenced in a study of Graves' ophthalmopathy and Graves' hyperthyroidism. Amplified material comprised TCR beta CDR3 regions derived from RNA transcripts. HTBI-primed first-round RT-PCR preceded second-round multiplex PCR. MiXCR, applied by TCRdb to the multiplex PCR reads, yields one record per CDR3 protein. This table has a few hundred thousand distinct CDR3 sequences, about two fifths appearing once. Material for sequencing was peripheral blood or thyroid tissue (not recorded which). The source is an adult man with Graves' hyperthyroidism.

The V gene is TRBV7-9, the J gene TRBJ1-1; 8 nucleotides line up with TRBD1. V shed 6 bases and J 2 bases; nucleotides not matched to a gene: 8. Germline V CDR1 and CDR2: SEHNR, FQNEAQ (reference sequence). The CDR3 is made up of 15 amino acids. CDR3 in DNA: TGTGCCAGCAGTCTTTCGGACAGGGTCAACACTGAAGCTTTCTTT. Protein product: CASSLSDRVNTEAFF.

This clonotype was picked up many times. The rearrangement links TRBV7-9 to TRBJ2-7, with D perhaps assigned TRBD1 or TRBD2 (5 bases each). Germline V gives CDR1 SEHNR, CDR2 FQNEAQ (reference sequence). The CDR3 loop spans 15 amino acids. With 3 bases removed from V and 0 bases from J, the gap between germline ends came to 12 bases. The CDR3 region has the DNA TGTGCCAGCAGCTTCAAGGGGACGGGCTCCTACGAGCAGTACTTC. This translates into CASSFKGTGSYEQYF.

J is TRBJ1-5 and V is TRBV10-3, with 10 bases aligning to TRBD1. CDR3 length: 17 residues. V dropped 3 bases and J dropped 4; count of bases not matched to a gene: 9. Per the germline V gene, CDR1 is ENHRY and CDR2 is SYGVKD. The CDR3 region is CAISDLLGTGENQPQHF. The CDR3 region has the DNA TGTGCCATCAGTGATCTCCTTGGGACAGGGGAAAATCAGCCCCAGCATTTT.

The sample holds one count of this clonotype. CDR3 loop: CASSSGTYNSPLHF. The DNA for the CDR3 is TGTGCCAGCAGTTCCGGAACCTATAATTCACCCCTCCACTTT. This sequence joins TRBV12-3 or TRBV12-4 and TRBJ1-6, with D unresolved. Between the trimmed V and J ends, which lost 4 bases and 2 bases, there was a span of 6 bases. The CDR3 length is 14 residues.

This clonotype has a count of ten or more. The chain has TRBV10-3 and TRBJ1-4, with D perhaps TRBD1 (5 bases). The CDR3 length is 16 residues. Germline CDR1 is ENHRY and CDR2 is SYGVKD. V lost 3 bases and J 3 bases, leaving 14 bases between the germline ends. The CDR3 loop reads CAISELGSGSNEKLFF. The CDR3 DNA reads TGTGCCATCAGTGAACTGGGTTCAGGGTCTAATGAAAAACTGTTTTTT.

This clonotype was detected many times. The chain recombines TRBV2 with TRBJ1-5, with 9 bases lining up with TRBD1. The V and J ends lost 6 bases and 7 bases, in that order; junction bases with no gene match: 10. Germline V gives CDR1 SNHLY, CDR2 FYNNEI. The CDR3 loop spans 15 amino acids. The CDR3 coding sequence is TGTGCCAGCAGCCTTACAACAGGGGGCGGCCAGCCCCAGCATTTT. Translation: CASSLTTGGGQPQHF. The full variable domain, rest sourced from reference TRBV2 and TRBJ1-5, is EPEVTQTPSHQVTQMGQEVILRCVPISNHLYFYWYRQILGQKVEFLVSFYNNEISEKSEIFDDQFSVERPDGSNFTLKIRSTKLEDSAMYFCASSLTTGGGQPQHFGDGTRLSIL.

Notes on this clonotype: Since a much larger clone is just one base distant, this may be a read error. In nucleotides, the CDR3 is TGTGCCAGCATCCAACCAGACACGTACGAGCAGTACTTC. Residues: CASIQPDTYEQYF. The genes are TRBV3-1 and TRBJ2-5; D gene unclear. The DNA end favors TRBJ2-7, so the J call may be wrong. The CDR3 extends over 13 amino acids. Germline V gene data show CDR1 as LGHDT and CDR2 as YNNKEL (reference sequence).

This clonotype has only a few counts. The V gene is TRBV12-3 or TRBV12-4, the J gene TRBJ1-5; no clear D gene. V was pared by 5 bases and J by 2 bases, with 10 bases between. The CDR3 spans 14 residues. CDR3: CASSKGLGNQPQHF. CDR3 sequence (DNA): TGTGCCAGCAGTAAAGGCCTGGGCAATCAGCCCCAGCATTTT.

CDR3 sequence reads: CSVRGLDRGELFF. The CDR3 nucleotides are TGCAGCGTGAGGGGACTAGATCGCGGGGAGCTGTTTTTT. V gene TRBV29-1 combines with J gene TRBJ2-2; 8 positions match TRBD2. Germline trimming cut 6 bases from V and 7 bases from J; bases unmatched to any gene: 7. Germline V gives CDR1 SQVTM, CDR2 ANQGSEA. The CDR3 consists of 13 residues.

Ten or more counts support this clonotype. This chain joins TRBV6-5 and TRBJ1-4, with a possible D match to TRBD1 (5 bases). The CDR3 is made up of 14 amino acids. The V and J ends lost 9 bases and 6 bases respectively, with 17 bases between them. Per the germline V gene, CDR1 is MNHEY and CDR2 is SVGAGI. CDR3 nucleotide sequence: TGTGCCAGTTTATCCAGAACAGGAGATGAAAAACTGTTTTTT. Translated: CASLSRTGDEKLFF.

Many counts were recorded for this clonotype. This chain uses TRBV19 with TRBJ1-4; TRBD1 is a possible D gene (5 bases). This CDR3 is 14 amino acids long. Trimming took off 2 bases at V and 6 bases at J, with 10 bases between the two ends. CDR1 LNHDA and CDR2 SQIVND come from the germline V gene (reference sequence). The CDR3 coding sequence is TGTGCCAGTAGTATAAGAGGGGATCATGAAAAACTGTTTTTT. Residues: CASSIRGDHEKLFF.

This clonotype was seen at least ten times. The rearrangement joins TRBV15 to TRBJ2-5; D may correspond to TRBD1 or TRBD2 (5 bases each). The CDR3 consists of 15 residues. Trimming stripped 4 bases from V and 5 bases from J, with 17 bases between. Per germline, CDR1 LNHNV and CDR2 YYDKDF (reference sequence). The CDR3 protein is CATSTSQGALETQYF. Here the CDR3 DNA reads TGTGCCACCAGCACCTCCCAGGGAGCTCTGGAGACCCAGTACTTC.

This clonotype was picked up many times. This chain uses TRBV6-5 with TRBJ2-7, with 8 bases fitting TRBD1. This CDR3 spans 13 amino acids. Trimming cost V 5 bases and J 4 bases; bases outside gene matches: 4. Germline-derived CDR1 and CDR2 are MNHEY and SVGAGI. CDR3 nucleotides: TGTGCCAGCAGTGCCCAGGGGGCTTACGAGCAGTACTTC. This translates into CASSAQGAYEQYF.

This sequence joins TRBV20-1 and TRBJ2-2, with 7 positions matching TRBD1. Germline-derived CDR1 and CDR2 are DFQATT and SNEGSKA (reference sequence). This CDR3 has 11 residues. V dropped 5 bases and J dropped 8; count of bases not matched to a gene: 2. CDR3 DNA: TGCAGTGCTCGGGGACAGGGGGAGCTGTTTTTT. Encoded protein: CSARGQGELFF.

This clonotype showed up many times. This rearrangement joins TRBV24-1 to TRBJ2-5; D is tentatively TRBD1 or TRBD2 (5 bases each). V lost 4 bases to trimming and J lost 1 base, with 12 bases between them. Germline lookup yields CDR1 KGHDR and CDR2 SFDVKD. The CDR3 loop spans 15 amino acids. For the CDR3, the DNA is TGTGCCACCAGTGACCCCCGGGACCTCCAAGAGACCCAGTACTTC. This encodes CATSDPRDLQETQYF.

The chain uses TRBV19 and TRBJ2-6, with a weak D call TRBD2 (5 bases). Per germline, CDR1 LNHDA and CDR2 SQIVND (reference sequence). The CDR3 loop spans 14 amino acids. V gave up 5 bases and J gave up 2 bases, with 7 bases separating them. In DNA form, the CDR3 reads TGTGCCAGTAGTTACGGGGCTGGGGCCAACGTCCTGACTTTC. Its translation: CASSYGAGANVLTF.

Many counts were recorded for this clonotype. The V gene is TRBV19, the J gene TRBJ1-4; D is unresolved. V lost 1 base and J lost 3, with 9 bases in between. CDR1 is LNHDA, CDR2 SQIVND, per germline (reference sequence). There are 15 residues in the CDR3. CDR3 in DNA: TGTGCCAGTAGTATAGTGGGTGCACCTAATGAAAAACTGTTTTTT. It is translated as CASSIVGAPNEKLFF.

This clonotype came up once. CDR3 sequence: CATSRGDRAQYF. The CDR3 DNA is TGTGCCACCAGCAGAGGGGACAGGGCCCAGTACTTC. The gene calls are TRBV15 and TRBJ2-5; 9 bases match TRBD1. In germline, CDR1 is LNHNV, CDR2 YYDKDF (reference sequence). CDR3 length equals 12 residues. J was trimmed by 9 bases and V by 1 base; bases with no gene match: 0.

Note on this clonotype: One end of the junction does not line up with germline, which may come from a read error. The chain joins TRBV10-1 to TRBJ1-6; TRBD1 agrees at 7 bases. There are 13 residues in the CDR3. Germline V lookup: CDR1 WNHNN, CDR2 SYGVQD (reference sequence). The DNA of the CDR3 is TGTGCCAGCAGTTCAGGGGGAAATTCACCCCTCCACTTT. Its translation is CASSSGGNSPLHF.

As regards this clonotype: A read error may be the cause here, since a much bigger clone is one base away. The chain carries TRBV9 and TRBJ2-1; the match to TRBD1 covers 8 bases. CDR1 is SGDLS, CDR2 YYNGEE, per germline. V dropped 0 bases and J dropped 10; count of bases not matched to a gene: 9. The CDR3 consists of 15 residues. This CDR3 reads CASSVDGTGLNEQFF. DNA of the CDR3: TGTGCCAGCAGCGTAGACGGGACAGGTCTCAACGAGCAGTTCTTC.